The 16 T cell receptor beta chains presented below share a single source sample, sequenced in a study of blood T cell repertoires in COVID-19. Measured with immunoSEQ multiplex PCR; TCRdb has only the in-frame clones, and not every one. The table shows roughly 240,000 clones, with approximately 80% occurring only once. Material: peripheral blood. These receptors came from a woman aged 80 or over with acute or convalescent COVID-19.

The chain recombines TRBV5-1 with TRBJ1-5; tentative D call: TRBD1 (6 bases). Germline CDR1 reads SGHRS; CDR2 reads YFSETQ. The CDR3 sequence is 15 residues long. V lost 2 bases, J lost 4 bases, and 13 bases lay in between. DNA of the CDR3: TGCGCCAGCAGCTTACAGGGTAGTGTTAATCAGCCCCAGCATTTT. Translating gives CASSLQGSVNQPQHF.

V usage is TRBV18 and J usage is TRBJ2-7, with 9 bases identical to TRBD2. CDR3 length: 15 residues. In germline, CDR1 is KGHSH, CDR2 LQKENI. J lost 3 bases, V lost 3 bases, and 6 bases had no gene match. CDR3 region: CASSPTSGFSYEQYF. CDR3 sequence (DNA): TGTGCCAGCTCACCGACTAGCGGTTTCAGCTACGAGCAGTACTTC.

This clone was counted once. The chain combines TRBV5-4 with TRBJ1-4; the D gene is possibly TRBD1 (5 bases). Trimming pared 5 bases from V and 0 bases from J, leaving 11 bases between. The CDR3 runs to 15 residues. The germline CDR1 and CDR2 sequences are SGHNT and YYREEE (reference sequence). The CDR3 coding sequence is TGTGCCAGCAGTCGTGACAGATCAACTAATGAAAAACTGTTTTTT. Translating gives CASSRDRSTNEKLFF.

This CDR3 is CASSRGTGVETQYF. The CDR3 DNA reads TGTGCCAGCAGCCGAGGGACAGGGGTTGAGACCCAGTACTTC. The chain links TRBV7-9 to TRBJ2-5; TRBD1 matches 10 bases. The CDR3 spans 14 residues. The V gene's germline CDR1 is SEHNR and CDR2 FQNEAQ (reference sequence). V dropped 5 bases and J dropped 5; count of bases not matched to a gene: 5.

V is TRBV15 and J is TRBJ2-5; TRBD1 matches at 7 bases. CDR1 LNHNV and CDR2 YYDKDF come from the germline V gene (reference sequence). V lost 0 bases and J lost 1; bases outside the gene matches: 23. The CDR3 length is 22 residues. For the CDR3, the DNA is TGTGCCACCAGCAGAGATATACCAACCCCTCGCAAACAAGACAGGGCCCAAGAGACCCAGTACTTC. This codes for CATSRDIPTPRKQDRAQETQYF.

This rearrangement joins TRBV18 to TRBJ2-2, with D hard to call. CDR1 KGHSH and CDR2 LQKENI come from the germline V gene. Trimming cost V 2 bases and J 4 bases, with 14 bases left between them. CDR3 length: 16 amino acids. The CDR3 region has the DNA TGTGCCAGCTCACCAGGGTTCCCCCGGGTCACCGGGGAGCTGTTTTTT. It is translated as CASSPGFPRVTGELFF.

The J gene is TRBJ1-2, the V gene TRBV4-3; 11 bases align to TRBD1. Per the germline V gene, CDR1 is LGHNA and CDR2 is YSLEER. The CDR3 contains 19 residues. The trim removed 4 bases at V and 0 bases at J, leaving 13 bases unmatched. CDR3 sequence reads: CASSLFPRGQGDTNYGYTF. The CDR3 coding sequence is TGCGCCAGCAGCCTTTTTCCTAGGGGACAGGGGGATACTAACTATGGCTACACCTTC.

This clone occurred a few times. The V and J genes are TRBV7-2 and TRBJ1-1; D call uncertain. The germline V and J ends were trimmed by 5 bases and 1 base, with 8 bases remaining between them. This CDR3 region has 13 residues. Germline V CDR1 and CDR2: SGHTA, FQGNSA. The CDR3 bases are TGTGCCAGCAGCCGCCAGGAGAACACTGAAGCTTTCTTT. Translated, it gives CASSRQENTEAFF.

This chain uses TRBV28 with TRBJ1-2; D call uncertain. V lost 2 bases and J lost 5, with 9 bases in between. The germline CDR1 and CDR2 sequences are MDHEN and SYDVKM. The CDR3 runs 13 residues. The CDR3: CASSLPPTYGYTF. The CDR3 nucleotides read TGTGCCAGCAGTTTACCCCCGACTTATGGCTACACCTTC.

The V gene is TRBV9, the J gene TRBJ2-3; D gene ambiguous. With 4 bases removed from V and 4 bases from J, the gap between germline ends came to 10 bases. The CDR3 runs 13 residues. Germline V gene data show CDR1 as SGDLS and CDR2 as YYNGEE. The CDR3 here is CASSRSPPDTQYF. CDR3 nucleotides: TGTGCCAGCAGCCGTTCCCCTCCAGATACGCAGTATTTT. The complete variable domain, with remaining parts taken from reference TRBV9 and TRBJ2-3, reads DSGVTQTPKHLITATGQRVTLRCSPRSGDLSVYWYQQSLDQGLQFLIQYYNGEERAKGNILERFSAQQFPDLHSELNLSSLELGDSALYFCASSRSPPDTQYFGPGTRLTVL.

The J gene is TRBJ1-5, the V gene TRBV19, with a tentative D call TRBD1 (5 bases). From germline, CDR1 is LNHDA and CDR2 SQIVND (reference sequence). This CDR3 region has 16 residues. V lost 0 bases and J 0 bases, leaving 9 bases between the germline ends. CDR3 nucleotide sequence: TGTGCCAGTAGTATAGAGGCAGGGTATAGCAATCAGCCCCAGCATTTT. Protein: CASSIEAGYSNQPQHF.

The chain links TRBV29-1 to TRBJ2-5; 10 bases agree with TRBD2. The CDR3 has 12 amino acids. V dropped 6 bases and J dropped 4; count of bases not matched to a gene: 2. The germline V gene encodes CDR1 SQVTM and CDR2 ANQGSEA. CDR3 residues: CSVRLAGETQYF. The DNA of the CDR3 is TGCAGCGTGAGACTAGCGGGAGAGACCCAGTACTTC.

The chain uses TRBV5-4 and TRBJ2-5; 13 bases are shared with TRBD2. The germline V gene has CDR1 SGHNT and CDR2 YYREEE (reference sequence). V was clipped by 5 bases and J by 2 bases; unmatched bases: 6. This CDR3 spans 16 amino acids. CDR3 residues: CASRRTSGRGQETQYF. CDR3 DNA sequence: TGTGCCAGCAGACGAACTAGCGGGAGGGGGCAAGAGACCCAGTACTTC.

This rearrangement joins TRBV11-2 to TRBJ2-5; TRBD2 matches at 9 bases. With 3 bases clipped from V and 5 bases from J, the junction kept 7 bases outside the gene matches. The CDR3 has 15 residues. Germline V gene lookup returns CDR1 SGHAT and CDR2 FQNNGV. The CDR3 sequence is CASSFGTSRMETQYF. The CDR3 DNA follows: TGTGCCAGCAGCTTCGGGACTAGCAGGATGGAGACCCAGTACTTC.

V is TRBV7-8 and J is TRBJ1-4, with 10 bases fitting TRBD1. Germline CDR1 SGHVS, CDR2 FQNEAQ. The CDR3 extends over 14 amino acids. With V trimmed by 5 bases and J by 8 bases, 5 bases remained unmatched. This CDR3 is CASSRQGAGEKLFF. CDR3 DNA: TGTGCCAGCAGCCGACAGGGGGCGGGGGAAAAACTGTTTTTT.

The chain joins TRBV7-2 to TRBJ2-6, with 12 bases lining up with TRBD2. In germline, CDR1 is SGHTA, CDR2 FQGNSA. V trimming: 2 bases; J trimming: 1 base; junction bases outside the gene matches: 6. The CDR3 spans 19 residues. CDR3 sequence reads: CASSLRLAGGPSGANVLTF. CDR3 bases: TGTGCCAGCAGCTTACGGCTAGCGGGAGGGCCATCTGGGGCCAACGTCCTGACTTTC.